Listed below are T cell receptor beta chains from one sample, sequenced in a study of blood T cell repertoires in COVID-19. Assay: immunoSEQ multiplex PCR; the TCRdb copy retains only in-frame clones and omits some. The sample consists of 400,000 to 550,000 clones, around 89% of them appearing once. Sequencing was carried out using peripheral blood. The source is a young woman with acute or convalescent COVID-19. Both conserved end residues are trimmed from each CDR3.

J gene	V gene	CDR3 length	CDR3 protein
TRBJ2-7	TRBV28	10	ASTNGGREQY
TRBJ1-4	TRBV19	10	ASTGFNEKLF
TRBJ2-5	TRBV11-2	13	ASSSYLAGVETQY
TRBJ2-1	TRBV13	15	ASSLGGLAGGYNEQF
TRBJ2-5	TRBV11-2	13	ASSLGQGAGETQY
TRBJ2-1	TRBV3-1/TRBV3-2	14	ASSLGTSGRDNEQF
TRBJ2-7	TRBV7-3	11	ASSLKGGGEQY
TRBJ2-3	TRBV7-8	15	ASSLFERLASTDTQY
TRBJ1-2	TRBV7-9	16	ASSLARDRIGTNYGYT
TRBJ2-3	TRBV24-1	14	ATSGQDRSGTDTQY
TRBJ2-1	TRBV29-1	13	SVALAGSSYNEQF
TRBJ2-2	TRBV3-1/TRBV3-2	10	ASSLNTGELF
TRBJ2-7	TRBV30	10	AWNRDSGEQY
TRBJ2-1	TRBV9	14	ASSIRDLGGYNEQF
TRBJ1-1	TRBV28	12	ASSSGSRNTEAF
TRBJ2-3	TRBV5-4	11	ASSLASTDTQY
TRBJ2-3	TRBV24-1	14	ATSDSKRRPTDTQY
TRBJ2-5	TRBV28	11	ASSSGEGETQY
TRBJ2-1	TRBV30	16	ASTRDRGLRLSYNEQF
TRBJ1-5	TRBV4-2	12	ASSKTDSNQPQH
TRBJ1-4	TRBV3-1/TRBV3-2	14	ASSQDWRQGGEKLF
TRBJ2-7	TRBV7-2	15	ASSLGEGTSGFYEQY
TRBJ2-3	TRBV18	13	ASSPTSGVADTQY
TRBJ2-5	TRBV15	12	ATSRDRGLETQY
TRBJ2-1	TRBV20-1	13	SASTSVGYGNEQF
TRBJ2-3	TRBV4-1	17	ASSQGRSSSGGATDTQY
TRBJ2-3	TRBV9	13	ASSQGGGASDTQY
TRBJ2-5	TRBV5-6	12	ASTRKGAGETQY
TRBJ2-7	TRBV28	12	ASSLDRQYVEQY
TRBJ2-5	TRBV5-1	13	ASSLDPGTEETQY
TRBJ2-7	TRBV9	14	ASSAYTSGAPYEQY
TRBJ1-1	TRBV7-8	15	ASSFEAGDGVNTEAF
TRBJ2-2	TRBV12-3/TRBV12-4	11	ASSSLSGGELF
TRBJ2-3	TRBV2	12	ASSEMGLGDTQY
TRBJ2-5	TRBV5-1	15	ASSPGVLGLLKETQY
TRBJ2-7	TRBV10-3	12	AISEQDTTYEQY
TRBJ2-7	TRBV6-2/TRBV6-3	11	ASSWGQDYEQY
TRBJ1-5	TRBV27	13	ASSKTGVGNQPQH
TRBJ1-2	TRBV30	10	AWSVRTDGYT
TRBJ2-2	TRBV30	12	AWGGGLNTGELF
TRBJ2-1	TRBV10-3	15	AISERTSGGIDNEQF
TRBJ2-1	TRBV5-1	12	ASTLGRPYNEQF
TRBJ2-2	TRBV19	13	ASQRRTGVTGELF
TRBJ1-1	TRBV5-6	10	ASSYGGREAF
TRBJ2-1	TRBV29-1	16	SVELGSGTGQGVNEQF
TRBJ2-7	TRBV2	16	ASSEASTGTGSGREQY
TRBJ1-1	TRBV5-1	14	ASSLGGTGSNTEAF
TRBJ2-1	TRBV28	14	ASSSPGTGSYNEQF
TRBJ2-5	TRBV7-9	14	ASSLATGRARETQY
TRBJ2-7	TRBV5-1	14	ASSPSRSGYPYEQY
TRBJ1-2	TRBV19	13	ASTIGVTTNYGYT
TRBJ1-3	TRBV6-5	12	ASQGGIWGNTIY
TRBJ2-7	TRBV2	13	ASSAGTGGAYEQY
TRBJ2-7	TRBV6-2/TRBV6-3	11	ASSYVIASEQY
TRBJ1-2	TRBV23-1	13	ASSQLDRNYYGYT